The 8 T cell receptor beta chains reported below all come from one sample, sequenced in a study of blood T cell repertoires in COVID-19. Data came from immunoSEQ multiplex PCR; TCRdb stores just in-frame clones and leaves some out. This sample has about 75,000 clones, with about 86% found just once. Input material: peripheral blood. The receptors shown here come from an elderly man with COVID-19, enrolled during active disease.

This chain links TRBV20-1 with TRBJ2-1; D gene ambiguous. Germline V gene lookup returns CDR1 DFQATT and CDR2 SNEGSKA (reference sequence). The V and J ends lost 3 bases and 5 bases respectively, with 8 bases between them. This CDR3 has 12 amino acids. The CDR3, as DNA: TGCAGTGCTAGTTCTGTAAACAATGAGCAGTTCTTC. It is translated as CSASSVNNEQFF.

The chain links TRBV6-5 to TRBJ1-1, with 8 bases aligning to TRBD1. CDR3 length: 15 amino acids. Trimming removed 10 bases from V and 2 bases from J; junction bases left unmatched: 12. CDR1 and CDR2 from the germline V gene are MNHEY and SVGAGI. CDR3 residues: CATRDRRLFNTEAFF. DNA for the CDR3: TGTGCCACCCGGGACAGGCGATTGTTCAACACTGAAGCTTTCTTT.

The V gene is TRBV9, the J gene TRBJ1-2, with 8 positions matching TRBD1. Trimming removed 0 bases from V and 6 bases from J; junction bases left unmatched: 4. Germline assignment: CDR1 SGDLS and CDR2 YYNGEE. This CDR3 has 14 amino acids. In DNA, the CDR3 is TGTGCCAGCAGCGTAGCGGACAGGGCCAATGGCTACACCTTC. Residues: CASSVADRANGYTF.

The rearrangement uses TRBV19 and TRBJ1-4, with D uncertain. The CDR3 has 16 amino acids. V was trimmed by 5 bases and J by 3 bases, leaving 16 bases between them. Germline V gene lookup returns CDR1 LNHDA and CDR2 SQIVND (reference sequence). In DNA form, the CDR3 reads TGTGCCAGTAGTGGAGGAGCGTTCATCGCTAATGAAAAACTGTTTTTT. This codes for CASSGGAFIANEKLFF.

The gene calls are TRBV6-4 and TRBJ1-2; no definite D call. The CDR3 length is 14 residues. V was trimmed by 2 bases and J by 11 bases, leaving 18 bases between them. CDR1 MRHNA and CDR2 SNTAGT come from the germline V gene. CDR3 coding DNA: TGTGCCAGCAGTGACGGGCTGTGGGAGAGTCTTTACACCTTC. Encoded protein: CASSDGLWESLYTF.

This chain connects TRBV24-1 to TRBJ2-5, with 9 bases aligning to TRBD2. Trimming removed 4 bases from V and 4 bases from J; junction bases left unmatched: 9. This CDR3 contains 16 residues. Germline assignment: CDR1 KGHDR and CDR2 SFDVKD. In DNA, the CDR3 is TGTGCCACCAGTGACCCAACAGCGGGGGGTGGAGAGACCCAGTACTTC. Translating gives CATSDPTAGGGETQYF.

The rearrangement joins TRBV4-2 to TRBJ2-1; 11 nucleotides align to TRBD2. The V gene's germline CDR1 is LGHNA and CDR2 YNFKEQ. This CDR3 region has 16 residues. Trimming removed 2 bases from V and 4 bases from J; junction bases left unmatched: 4. This chain's CDR3 is CASSQTLAGGYNEQFF. CDR3 sequence (DNA): TGTGCCAGCAGCCAAACCCTAGCGGGGGGATACAATGAGCAGTTCTTC.

The rearrangement uses TRBV2 and TRBJ2-7; TRBD1 matches at 11 bases. The CDR3 length is 14 residues. Trimming cost V 6 bases and J 7 bases; bases outside gene matches: 8. Germline V lookup: CDR1 SNHLY, CDR2 FYNNEI. CDR3 nucleotide sequence: TGTGCCAGCAGAGCCGGGACAGGGGGGAGTGAGCAGTACTTC. Its protein is CASRAGTGGSEQYF.